This TCR beta chain comes out of a study of control samples from healthy donors and cancer patients. The data were produced by immunoSEQ multiplex PCR, yet TCRdb's version contains in-frame clones alone and is incomplete. The table includes roughly 220,000 clones, around 94% detected once. There are 15 residues in the CDR3. CDR1 SNHLY and CDR2 FYNNEI come from the germline V gene. Trimming removed 6 bases at V and 3 bases at J, with 17 bases between. The sequence was obtained from a man aged 50 to 60 in good health. The chain has TRBV2 and TRBJ1-1, with D hard to call. The sequenced material came from blood. CDR3 sequence: CASSALGGSHTEAFF. In nucleotides, the CDR3 is TGTGCCAGCAGCGCTTTGGGCGGATCCCACACTGAAGCTTTCTTT.